The 2 T cell receptor beta chains below come from one sample, sequenced in a study of T cell clonality in common variable immunodeficiency. TCRdb's table, derived via immunoSEQ multiplex PCR, lists solely in-frame clones and lacks some. This table holds 30,000 to 35,000 clones with no singletons; the top ten claim around 4.5%. Sequences were obtained from peripheral blood mononuclear cells. The receptor set was obtained from a person between 18 and 70 years old in good health.

This clone was seen many times. The CDR3 extends 3 residues past the end of the read, so its final part is completed from the germline J gene. The chain employs TRBV7-9 and TRBJ1-1; no definite D call. Germline lookup yields CDR1 SEHNR and CDR2 FQNEAQ (reference sequence). There are 14 residues in the CDR3. V lost 2 bases to trimming and J lost 0 bases, with 7 bases between them. CDR3 sequence: CASSLNSLNTEAFF. CDR3 DNA, as far as it was read: TGTGCCAGCAGCTTAAACAGCCTGAACACTGAA. Full variable domain (missing parts from reference TRBV7-9 and TRBJ1-1): DTGVSQNPRHKITKRGQNVTFRCDPISEHNRLYWYRQTLGQGPEFLTYFQNEAQLEKSRLLSDRFSAERPKGSFSTLEIQRTEQGDSAMYLCASSLNSLNTEAFFGQGTRLTVV.

This clone was counted at least ten times. The read stops 3 residues short of the end of the CDR3; the missing end is completed from the germline J gene. The chain links TRBV30 to TRBJ1-2; D ambiguous. Trimming pared 0 bases from V and 7 bases from J, leaving 12 bases between. The CDR3 is 13 amino acids. Germline V lookup: CDR1 GTSNPN, CDR2 SVGIG (reference sequence). CDR3 protein: CAWSVRSPGGYTF. The part of the CDR3 DNA that was read is TGTGCCTGGAGTGTACGTTCTCCGGGTGGC.